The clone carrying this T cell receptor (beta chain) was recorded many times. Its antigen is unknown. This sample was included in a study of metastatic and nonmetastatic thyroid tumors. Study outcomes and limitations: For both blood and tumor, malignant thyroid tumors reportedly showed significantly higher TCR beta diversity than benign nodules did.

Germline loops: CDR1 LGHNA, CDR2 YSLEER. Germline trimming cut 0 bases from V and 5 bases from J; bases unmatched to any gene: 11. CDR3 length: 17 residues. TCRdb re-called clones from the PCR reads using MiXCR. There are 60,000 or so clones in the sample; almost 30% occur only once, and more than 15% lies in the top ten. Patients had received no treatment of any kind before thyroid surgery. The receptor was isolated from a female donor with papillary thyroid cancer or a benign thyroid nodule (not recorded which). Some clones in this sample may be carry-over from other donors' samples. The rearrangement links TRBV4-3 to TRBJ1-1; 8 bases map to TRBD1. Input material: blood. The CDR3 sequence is CASSQDPLSGGATEAFF. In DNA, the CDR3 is TGCGCCAGCAGCCAAGACCCCCTGTCAGGGGGCGCGACTGAAGCTTTCTTT.